The 32 T cell receptor beta chains below were found in one sample sequenced in a study of identical twins. TCRdb passed the 5' RACE reads through MiXCR, listing each CDR3 protein once. The sample has 300,000 to 400,000 distinct CDR3 sequences, approximately 10% seen once. Material: naive T cells sorted from blood. The origin of the receptors is a woman in her forties or fifties in good health.

This clonotype was observed a handful of times. The chain uses TRBV5-1 and TRBJ1-2; 8 nucleotides align to TRBD1. This CDR3 is 18 amino acids long. CDR1 is SGHRS, CDR2 YFSETQ, per germline. V lost 2 bases, J lost 8 bases, and 20 bases stayed unmatched. The CDR3 coding sequence is TGCGCCAGCAGCTTAGGGACAGGCCGGGACCCTATGCGGGGAGGCTACACCTTC. It codes for CASSLGTGRDPMRGGYTF.

This clonotype appeared many times. The chain recombines TRBV4-1 with TRBJ2-1; either TRBD1 or TRBD2 may fit D (5 bases each). Germline V gene lookup returns CDR1 MGHRA and CDR2 YSYEKL. V was clipped by 0 bases and J by 4 bases, with 10 bases between them. The CDR3 contains 15 residues. The CDR3 DNA follows: TGCGCCAGCAGCCAAGAGGGACCCCAGTACAATGAGCAGTTCTTC. Translating it yields CASSQEGPQYNEQFF.

J is TRBJ1-2 and V is TRBV10-2; D not certain. Germline values: CDR1 WSHSY, CDR2 SAAADI. There are 12 residues in the CDR3. V shed 8 bases and J shed 6 bases, with 13 bases lying between them. The CDR3 loop reads CASSNPVDGYTF. DNA of the CDR3: TGCGCCAGCTCTAATCCCGTCGATGGCTACACCTTC.

This clonotype turned up a few times. The rearrangement joins TRBV20-1 to TRBJ2-5; D uncertain. The CDR3 covers 10 residues. V lost 6 bases, J lost 2 bases, and 4 bases lay in between. Germline V CDR1 and CDR2: DFQATT, SNEGSKA (reference sequence). CDR3 protein: CSAAQETQYF. CDR3 bases: TGCAGTGCCGCTCAAGAGACCCAGTACTTC.

This clonotype has at least ten counts. This sequence joins TRBV5-1 and TRBJ1-1, with D perhaps TRBD1 (6 bases). This CDR3 region has 15 residues. Germline V gene lookup returns CDR1 SGHRS and CDR2 YFSETQ. The V end lost 2 bases, the J end lost 1 base, and 12 bases lay between the germline ends. CDR3 DNA: TGCGCCAGCAGCTTTACCGGACAGCGGAACACTGAAGCTTTCTTT. It codes for CASSFTGQRNTEAFF.

The table lists this clonotype with many counts. The V gene is TRBV29-1, the J gene TRBJ1-1, with D maybe TRBD1 (6 bases). Germline-derived CDR1 and CDR2 are SQVTM and ANQGSEA. The CDR3 runs to 14 residues. The ends were cut back, 6 bases at V and 3 bases at J, with 17 bases in the middle. The CDR3 protein is CSVSKGGGDTEAFF. CDR3 in DNA: TGCAGCGTATCGAAGGGGGGGGGCGACACTGAAGCTTTCTTT.

The chain has TRBV11-2 and TRBJ2-1; the match to TRBD2 covers 9 bases. J lost 7 bases, V lost 0 bases, and 7 bases had no gene match. This CDR3 contains 16 residues. Germline assignment: CDR1 SGHAT and CDR2 FQNNGV. CDR3 nucleotide sequence: TGTGCCAGCAGCTTAGAGGCGGGAGGGGGGATGAATGAGCAGTTCTTC. Its protein product is CASSLEAGGGMNEQFF. The full variable domain, its missing parts supplied by reference TRBV11-2 and TRBJ2-1, is EAGVAQSPRYKIIEKRQSVAFWCNPISGHATLYWYQQILGQGPKLLIQFQNNGVVDDSQLPKDRFSAERLKGVDSTLKIQPAKLEDSAVYLCASSLEAGGGMNEQFFGPGTRLTVL.

The chain carries TRBV20-1 and TRBJ2-3; no clear D gene. V gave up 2 bases and J gave up 5 bases, with 5 bases separating them. Per the germline V gene, CDR1 is DFQATT and CDR2 is SNEGSKA (reference sequence). The length of the CDR3 is 11 residues. The DNA for the CDR3 is TGCAGTGCTAGATTTGGAGATACGCAGTATTTT. This encodes CSARFGDTQYF.

The V call is TRBV20-1, the J call TRBJ2-1; D is ambiguous. CDR1 is DFQATT, CDR2 SNEGSKA, per germline (reference sequence). The CDR3 length is 10 residues. Trimming took off 6 bases at V and 6 bases at J, with 6 bases between the two ends. As DNA, the CDR3 is TGCAGTGCGGCTGTCAATGAGCAGTTCTTC. It yields the protein CSAAVNEQFF.

This clonotype was picked up a small number of times. The rearrangement links TRBV9 to TRBJ2-1, with a possible D match to TRBD2 (5 bases). This CDR3 contains 15 residues. V shed 3 bases and J shed 6 bases, with 16 bases lying between them. From germline, CDR1 is SGDLS and CDR2 YYNGEE. CDR3 sequence (DNA): TGTGCCAGCAGCGGGCTAGAGGGTTGGTCCAATGAGCAGTTCTTC. Translated: CASSGLEGWSNEQFF.

This clonotype was observed a handful of times. J is TRBJ2-1 and V is TRBV6-5; a possible D gene is TRBD2 (5 bases). The CDR3 consists of 14 residues. CDR1 is MNHEY, CDR2 SVGAGI, per germline. Trimming removed 6 bases at V and 3 bases at J, with 12 bases between. CDR3 nucleotide sequence: TGTGCCAGCAGCAATAGCGCCCTCTACAATGAGCAGTTCTTC. This sequence encodes CASSNSALYNEQFF.

At least ten counts were recorded for this clonotype. The gene calls are TRBV20-1 and TRBJ2-7; D gene unclear. Germline CDR1 and CDR2: DFQATT and SNEGSKA (reference sequence). The CDR3 sequence is 9 residues long. V was clipped by 6 bases and J by 4 bases, with 4 bases between them. The CDR3 DNA sequence: TGCAGTGCCGGGTACGAGCAGTACTTC. Translated, it gives CSAGYEQYF.

The chain employs TRBV29-1 and TRBJ1-1; no definite D call. Germline CDR1 is SQVTM and CDR2 is ANQGSEA. This CDR3 region has 11 residues. The V gene lost 8 bases and the J gene lost 5 bases, with 12 bases spanning the gap. CDR3 nucleotides: TGCAGCATGAGGAAGGAAACTGAAGCTTTCTTT. Translated, it gives CSMRKETEAFF.

This clonotype has only a few counts. The DNA of the CDR3 is TGTGCGAACAGGGAGGGGGAAGCTTTCTTT. It yields the protein CANREGEAFF. The chain employs TRBV24-1 and TRBJ1-1; maybe TRBD1 (6 bases). Germline V lookup: CDR1 KGHDR, CDR2 SFDVKD. The CDR3 runs to 10 residues.

This clonotype was seen repeatedly, ten times or more. This chain connects TRBV4-1 to TRBJ2-1; 12 positions match TRBD2. The CDR3 has 16 residues. Germline values: CDR1 MGHRA, CDR2 YSYEKL. The V segment lost 6 bases and the J segment 2 bases; nucleotides outside the gene matches: 5. The CDR3 nucleotides are TGCGCCAGCAGGTCCACTAGCGGGGGGACCTACAATGAGCAGTTCTTC. This codes for CASRSTSGGTYNEQFF.

V gene TRBV18 combines with J gene TRBJ2-1; possibly TRBD1 for D (6 bases). Trimming shortened V by 1 base and J by 4 bases, and 20 bases separated the two germline ends. The CDR3 is 18 amino acids. The germline gives CDR1 KGHSH, CDR2 LQKENI. This CDR3 reads CASSPRITGTLEYNEQFF. CDR3 coding DNA: TGTGCCAGCTCACCACGTATAACCGGGACACTAGAATACAATGAGCAGTTCTTC.

Worth noting for this clonotype: A single base separates this from a much larger clone, so it may be a read error. This likely comes from a read error, as the CDR3 has no conserved phenylalanine or tryptophan at its end. V gene TRBV3-1 combines with J gene TRBJ2-1; 8 positions match TRBD2. The length of the CDR3 is 14 residues. The ends lost 4 bases at V and 10 bases at J; junction bases unmatched: 9. In germline, CDR1 is LGHDT, CDR2 YNNKEL (reference sequence). CDR3 DNA: TGTGCCAGCAGCCGCGGACTAGCTCTAACCGAGCAGTTCTGC. Protein: CASSRGLALTEQFC.

The rearrangement links TRBV3-1 to TRBJ2-5; D is tentatively TRBD1 or TRBD2 (5 bases each). V lost 4 bases and J 5 bases, leaving 23 bases between the germline ends. The CDR3 extends over 17 amino acids. CDR1 LGHDT and CDR2 YNNKEL come from the germline V gene (reference sequence). The DNA for the CDR3 is TGTGCCAGCAGCCTCGACGGGGACCCAAATTTCGCGGAGACCCAGTACTTC. Translation: CASSLDGDPNFAETQYF.

This clonotype was seen a few times. V is TRBV12-3 or TRBV12-4 and J is TRBJ2-7; maybe TRBD1 (5 bases). The CDR3 spans 12 residues. The V end was cut by 3 bases, the J end by 5 bases, with 8 bases between. This CDR3 reads CASSFRRDEQYF. CDR3 in DNA: TGTGCCAGCAGTTTTCGCAGGGACGAGCAGTACTTC.

This clonotype has a count of ten or more. The rearrangement uses TRBV29-1 and TRBJ2-1, with 11 bases fitting TRBD2. The CDR3 is 14 amino acids. Germline CDR1 SQVTM, CDR2 ANQGSEA. V was clipped by 3 bases and J by 7 bases; unmatched bases: 5. The chain's CDR3 is CSVEVAGGPNEQFF. The CDR3 nucleotides read TGCAGCGTTGAGGTAGCGGGAGGGCCTAATGAGCAGTTCTTC.

This clonotype was observed many times. This chain uses TRBV29-1 with TRBJ2-1; perhaps TRBD1 as D (6 bases). The CDR3 consists of 15 residues. V lost 2 bases and J lost 4, with 15 bases in between. Germline CDR1 is SQVTM and CDR2 is ANQGSEA. CDR3 protein: CSVEPPGHLYNEQFF. The CDR3 DNA reads TGCAGCGTTGAACCACCGGGACACCTTTACAATGAGCAGTTCTTC.

This clonotype has ten or more counts. The rearrangement joins TRBV5-1 to TRBJ1-2, with TRBD1 as a possible D gene (5 bases). The CDR3 sequence is 14 residues long. CDR1 SGHRS and CDR2 YFSETQ come from the germline V gene. The V and J ends lost 4 bases and 0 bases respectively, with 10 bases between them. The CDR3 bases are TGCGCCAGCAGCATACAGGACCCTAACTATGGCTACACCTTC. This gives the protein CASSIQDPNYGYTF.

This clonotype turned up a few times. The chain employs TRBV7-2 and TRBJ1-5; no clear D gene. This CDR3 has 14 amino acids. CDR1 and CDR2 from the germline V gene are SGHTA and FQGNSA. V dropped 3 bases and J dropped 6 bases, with 12 bases sitting between them. CDR3 in DNA: TGTGCCAGCAGCTTGAAACCCGGCCGTCAGCCCCAGCATTTT. Translated, it gives CASSLKPGRQPQHF.

Only a few counts were recorded for this clonotype. The V and J genes are TRBV5-1 and TRBJ2-1; D unresolved. V was pared by 1 base and J by 7 bases, with 6 bases between. Germline V gene sequence: CDR1 SGHRS, CDR2 YFSETQ. CDR3 size: 12 residues. CDR3 amino acids: CASSLRVNEQFF. The CDR3 coding sequence is TGCGCCAGCAGCTTGAGAGTTAATGAGCAGTTCTTC.

This clonotype has a handful of counts. The CDR3 sequence: CASSDPRRDRGLNEQFF. CDR3 bases: TGTGCCAGCAGTGACCCGCGCCGGGACAGGGGATTGAATGAGCAGTTCTTC. The chain carries TRBV6-5 and TRBJ2-1, with 10 bases aligning to TRBD1. Unmatched junction bases numbered 14, after V lost 5 bases and J lost 7 bases. Germline lookup yields CDR1 MNHEY and CDR2 SVGAGI. This CDR3 comprises 17 residues.

V usage is TRBV18 and J usage is TRBJ2-7; D may be TRBD1 or TRBD2 (5 bases each). The CDR3 runs 13 residues. V was trimmed by 5 bases and J by 3 bases, leaving 11 bases between them. The germline gives CDR1 KGHSH, CDR2 LQKENI. CDR3 in DNA: TGTGCCAGCTCAGAAGGGACCGGCTACGAGCAGTACTTC. This sequence encodes CASSEGTGYEQYF.

The chain uses TRBV4-1 and TRBJ2-7; 7 bases agree with TRBD1. The CDR3 loop spans 15 amino acids. V lost 3 bases, J lost 4 bases, and 9 bases stayed unmatched. The V gene's germline CDR1 is MGHRA and CDR2 YSYEKL. The CDR3 bases are TGCGCCAGCAGCCAGGGGGACAGTGACTATTACGAGCAGTACTTC. Translating gives CASSQGDSDYYEQYF.

This clonotype was seen more than once but under ten times. J is TRBJ1-4 and V is TRBV27; D remains ambiguous. The CDR3 contains 15 residues. Trimming took off 5 bases at V and 0 bases at J, with 10 bases between the two ends. Per the germline V gene, CDR1 is MNHEY and CDR2 is SMNVEV (reference sequence). CDR3 bases: TGTGCCAGCAGTCCCCTAATCCCAACTAATGAAAAACTGTTTTTT. It yields the protein CASSPLIPTNEKLFF.

The CDR3 region has the DNA TGCGCCAGCAGTCAATCGCGCCGCACAGATACGCAGTATTTT. As protein: CASSQSRRTDTQYF. The chain employs TRBV23-1 and TRBJ2-3, with unresolved D. TRBV23-1 is recorded as an ORF, its role being uncertain. The V and J ends lost 0 bases and 1 base respectively, with 5 bases between them. CDR3 length: 14 residues.

The chain joins TRBV5-1 to TRBJ1-2; TRBD1 matches at 11 bases. V lost 6 bases to trimming and J lost 6 bases; unmatched junction nucleotides: 7. The CDR3 has 14 residues. The germline V gene has CDR1 SGHRS and CDR2 YFSETQ. CDR3 in DNA: TGCGCCAGCAAAGTCCGGGACAGGGGGGATGGCTACACCTTC. This gives the protein CASKVRDRGDGYTF.

This clonotype has at least ten counts. The chain uses TRBV27 and TRBJ1-4, with D possibly matching TRBD1 (5 bases). The CDR3 runs 15 residues. Trimming took off 3 bases at V and 6 bases at J, with 14 bases between the two ends. CDR1 MNHEY and CDR2 SMNVEV come from the germline V gene (reference sequence). The CDR3 region has the DNA TGTGCCAGCAGTTTCATAGGGGTCGGGGATGAAAAACTGTTTTTT. This sequence encodes CASSFIGVGDEKLFF.

V gene TRBV12-2 combines with J gene TRBJ2-6; TRBD2 is the table's D call and was not checked against the DNA. TRBV12-2 is annotated as a pseudogene. This CDR3 region has 17 residues. In DNA, the CDR3 is TGTGCAAGTCACGTTGGGGGTGGGCCCTCTGGGGCCAACGTCCTGACTTTC. It specifies CASHVGGGPSGANVLTF.